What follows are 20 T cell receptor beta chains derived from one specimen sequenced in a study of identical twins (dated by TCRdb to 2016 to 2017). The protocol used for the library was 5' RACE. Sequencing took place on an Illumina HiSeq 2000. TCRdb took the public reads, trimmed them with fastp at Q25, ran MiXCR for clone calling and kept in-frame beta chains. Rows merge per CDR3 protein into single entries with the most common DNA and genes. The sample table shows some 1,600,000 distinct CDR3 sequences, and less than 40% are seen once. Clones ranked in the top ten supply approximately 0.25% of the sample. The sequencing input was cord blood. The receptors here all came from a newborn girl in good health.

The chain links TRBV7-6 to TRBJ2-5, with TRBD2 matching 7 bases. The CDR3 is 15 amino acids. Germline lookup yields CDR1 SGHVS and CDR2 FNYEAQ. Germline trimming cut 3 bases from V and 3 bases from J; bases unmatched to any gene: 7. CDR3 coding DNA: TGTGCCAGCAGCTTCCTAACTAGCGCGAAAGAGACCCAGTACTTC. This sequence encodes CASSFLTSAKETQYF.

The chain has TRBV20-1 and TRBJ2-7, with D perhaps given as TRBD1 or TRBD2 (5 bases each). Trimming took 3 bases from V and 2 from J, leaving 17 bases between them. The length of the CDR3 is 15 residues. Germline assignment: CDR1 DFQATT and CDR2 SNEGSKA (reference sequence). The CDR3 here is CSASPVSGRTYEQYF. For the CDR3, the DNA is TGCAGTGCTAGCCCGGTTTCGGGACGGACCTACGAGCAGTACTTC.

The chain's CDR3 is CASRTTGSSYNSPLHF. CDR3 sequence (DNA): TGTGCCAGTAGGACTACAGGGAGCTCCTATAATTCACCCCTCCACTTT. This chain uses TRBV19 with TRBJ1-6; a possible D gene is TRBD1 (6 bases). CDR3 length: 16 amino acids. Trimming left V 6 bases short and J 0 bases short, with 12 bases between. Germline loops: CDR1 LNHDA, CDR2 SQIVND (reference sequence).

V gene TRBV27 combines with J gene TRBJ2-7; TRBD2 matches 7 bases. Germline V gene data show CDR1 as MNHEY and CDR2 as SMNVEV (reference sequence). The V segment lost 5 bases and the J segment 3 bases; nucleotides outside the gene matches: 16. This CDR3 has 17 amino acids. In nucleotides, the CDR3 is TGTGCCAGCAGTCCCACTGAGAGCCGGTCGGGAGGCTACGAGCAGTACTTC. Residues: CASSPTESRSGGYEQYF.

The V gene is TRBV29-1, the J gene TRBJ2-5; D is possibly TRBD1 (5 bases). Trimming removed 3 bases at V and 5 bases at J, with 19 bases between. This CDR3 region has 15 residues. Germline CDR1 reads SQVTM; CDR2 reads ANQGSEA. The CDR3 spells CSVEGQGGIPETQYF. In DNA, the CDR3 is TGCAGCGTTGAGGGGCAGGGCGGAATACCGGAGACCCAGTACTTC.

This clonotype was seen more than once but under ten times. The CDR3 here is CATSSAGPFTYEQYF. The CDR3 DNA sequence: TGTGCCACCAGCAGTGCGGGGCCTTTTACCTACGAGCAGTACTTC. J is TRBJ2-4 and V is TRBV15; D might be TRBD2 (6 bases). The better agreement between TRBJ2-7 and the DNA end casts doubt on the J call. This CDR3 is 15 amino acids long. Germline V gene lookup returns CDR1 LNHNV and CDR2 YYDKDF (reference sequence).

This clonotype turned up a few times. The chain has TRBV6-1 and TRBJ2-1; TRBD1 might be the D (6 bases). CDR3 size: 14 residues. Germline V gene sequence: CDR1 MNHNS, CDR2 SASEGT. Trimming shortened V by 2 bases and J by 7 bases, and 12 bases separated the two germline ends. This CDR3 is CASSEPRGKNEQFF. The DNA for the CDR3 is TGTGCCAGCAGTGAACCTAGGGGGAAGAATGAGCAGTTCTTC.

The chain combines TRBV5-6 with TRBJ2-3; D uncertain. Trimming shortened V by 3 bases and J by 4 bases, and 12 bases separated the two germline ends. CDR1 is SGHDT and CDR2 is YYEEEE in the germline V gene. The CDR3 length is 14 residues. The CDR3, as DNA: TGTGCCAGCAGCTCGGCTCCCACGGCAGATACGCAGTATTTT. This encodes CASSSAPTADTQYF.

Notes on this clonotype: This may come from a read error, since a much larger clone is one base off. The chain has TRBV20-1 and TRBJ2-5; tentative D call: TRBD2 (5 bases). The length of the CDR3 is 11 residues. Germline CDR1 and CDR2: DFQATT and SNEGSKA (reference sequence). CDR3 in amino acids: CSARVGESQYF. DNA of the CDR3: TGCAGTGCTAGAGTGGGAGAGTCCCAGTACTTC.

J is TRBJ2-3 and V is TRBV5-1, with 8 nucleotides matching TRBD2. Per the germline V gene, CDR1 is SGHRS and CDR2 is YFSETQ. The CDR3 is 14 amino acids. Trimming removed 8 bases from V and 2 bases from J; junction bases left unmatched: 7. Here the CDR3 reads CASKGLGTTDTQYF. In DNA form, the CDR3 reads TGCGCCAGTAAGGGACTAGGGACCACAGATACGCAGTATTTT.

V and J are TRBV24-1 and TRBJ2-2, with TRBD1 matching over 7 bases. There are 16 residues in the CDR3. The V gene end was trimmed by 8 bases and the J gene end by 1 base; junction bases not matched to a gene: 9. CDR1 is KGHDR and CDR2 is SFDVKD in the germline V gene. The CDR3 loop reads CATTGQAAQNTGELFF. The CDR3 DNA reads TGTGCCACCACTGGACAGGCAGCCCAGAACACCGGGGAGCTGTTTTTT.

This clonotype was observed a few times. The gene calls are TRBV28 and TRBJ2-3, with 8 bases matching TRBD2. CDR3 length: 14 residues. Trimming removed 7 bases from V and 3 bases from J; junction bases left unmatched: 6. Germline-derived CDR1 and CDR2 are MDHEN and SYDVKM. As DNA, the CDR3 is TGTGCCAGCAAGGTGCGGGGGGTAACAGATACGCAGTATTTT. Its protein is CASKVRGVTDTQYF.

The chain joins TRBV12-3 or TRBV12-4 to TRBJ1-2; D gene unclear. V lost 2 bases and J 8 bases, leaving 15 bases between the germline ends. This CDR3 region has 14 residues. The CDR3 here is CASSLTIGKLGYTF. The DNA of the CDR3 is TGTGCCAGCAGTTTAACGATAGGGAAACTCGGCTACACCTTC.

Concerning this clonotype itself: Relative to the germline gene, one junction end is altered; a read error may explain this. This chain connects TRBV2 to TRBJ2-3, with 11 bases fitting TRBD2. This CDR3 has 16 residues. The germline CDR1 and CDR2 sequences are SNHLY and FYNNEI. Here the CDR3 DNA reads TGTGCCAGCAGCCCGAACCTAGCGGGAGGTCAGGATACGCTGTATTTT. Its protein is CASSPNLAGGQDTLYF.

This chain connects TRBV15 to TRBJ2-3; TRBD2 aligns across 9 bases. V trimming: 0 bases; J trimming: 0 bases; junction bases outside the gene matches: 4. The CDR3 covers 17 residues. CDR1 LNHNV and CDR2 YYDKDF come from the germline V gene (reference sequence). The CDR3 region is CATSRDFTSGSTDTQYF. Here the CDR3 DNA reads TGTGCCACCAGCAGAGATTTCACTAGCGGGAGCACAGATACGCAGTATTTT.

As DNA, the CDR3 is TGTGCCAGCAGCCAAGATACTAGCGGATCCTCCTACAATGAGCAGTACTTC. As protein: CASSQDTSGSSYNEQYF. The V and J genes are TRBV3-1 and TRBJ2-1; TRBD2 agrees at 8 bases. The J call may be in error: the DNA end matches TRBJ2-7 better. There are 17 residues in the CDR3. Germline V gene data show CDR1 as LGHDT and CDR2 as YNNKEL (reference sequence).

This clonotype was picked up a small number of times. The CDR3 spells CASSPWQYNEQFF. CDR3 in DNA: TGTGCCAGCTCACCTTGGCAGTACAATGAGCAGTTCTTC. The chain has TRBV18 and TRBJ2-1; D call uncertain. The CDR3 is made up of 13 amino acids. CDR1 is KGHSH and CDR2 is LQKENI in the germline V gene. V gave up 3 bases and J gave up 4 bases, with 7 bases separating them.

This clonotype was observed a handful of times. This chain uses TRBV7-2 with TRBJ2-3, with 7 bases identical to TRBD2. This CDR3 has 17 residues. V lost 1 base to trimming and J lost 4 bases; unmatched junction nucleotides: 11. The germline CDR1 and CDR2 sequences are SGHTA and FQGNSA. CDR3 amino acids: CASSLVSWAAGADTQYF. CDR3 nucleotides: TGTGCCAGCAGCTTAGTCTCTTGGGCGGCGGGAGCAGATACGCAGTATTTT.

The CDR3, as DNA: TGTGCCAGCGGTATGGCAGGGGGAGACTATGGCTACACCTTC. It is translated as CASGMAGGDYGYTF. The V and J genes are TRBV6-1 and TRBJ1-2; TRBD1 agrees at 7 bases. Germline V CDR1 and CDR2: MNHNS, SASEGT. The ends lost 8 bases at V and 3 bases at J; junction bases unmatched: 9. This CDR3 comprises 14 residues.

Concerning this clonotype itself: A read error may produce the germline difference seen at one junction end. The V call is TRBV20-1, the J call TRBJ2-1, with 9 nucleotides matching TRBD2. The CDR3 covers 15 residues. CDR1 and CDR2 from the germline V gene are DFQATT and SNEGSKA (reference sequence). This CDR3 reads CSARLAGDRYNERFF. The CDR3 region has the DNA TGCAGTGCTAGGTTAGCGGGGGATAGATACAATGAGCGGTTCTTC.